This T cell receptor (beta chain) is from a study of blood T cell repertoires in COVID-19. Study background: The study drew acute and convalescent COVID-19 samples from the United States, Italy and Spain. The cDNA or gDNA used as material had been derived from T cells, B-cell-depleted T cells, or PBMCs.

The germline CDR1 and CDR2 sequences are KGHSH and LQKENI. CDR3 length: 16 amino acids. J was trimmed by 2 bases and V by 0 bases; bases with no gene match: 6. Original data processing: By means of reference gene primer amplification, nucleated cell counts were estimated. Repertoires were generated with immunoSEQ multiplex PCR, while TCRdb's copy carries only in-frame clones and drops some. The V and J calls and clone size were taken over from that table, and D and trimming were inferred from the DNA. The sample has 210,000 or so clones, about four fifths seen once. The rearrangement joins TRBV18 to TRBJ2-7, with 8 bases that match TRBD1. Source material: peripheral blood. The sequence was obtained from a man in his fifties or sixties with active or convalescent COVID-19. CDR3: CASSPPGDRSTYEQYF. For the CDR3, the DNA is TGTGCCAGCTCACCACCAGGGGACAGGAGCACCTACGAGCAGTACTTC.